This TCR beta chain is from a study of graft-versus-host responses after intestinal transplantation. About the research overall: Recipients across the board were started on anti-thymocyte globulin induction, then kept on tacrolimus and steroids for two to three years. Study-wide findings and caveats: Allografts of one patient group, those with graft-donor T cell macrochimerism, had high graft-versus-host to host-versus-graft clonal ratios.

Concerning this clone: Its target is not known.

The length of the CDR3 is 12 residues. V lost 7 bases and J lost 8, with 14 bases in between. Germline V gene data show CDR1 as WSHSY and CDR2 as SAAADI. Post-transplantation marrow specimens were derived from the posterior iliac crest or an alternative site. The data were produced by immunoSEQ multiplex PCR, yet TCRdb's version contains in-frame clones alone and is incomplete. Of 65,000 to 85,000 clones in the sample, roughly 92% were seen once. Specimen: bone marrow, collected almost 750 days after intestinal transplantation. The sequence derives from a human patient who received an intestinal transplant, so some T cells may come from the graft donor. The rearrangement joins TRBV10-2 to TRBJ1-2, with a possible D match to TRBD1 (6 bases). This chain's CDR3 is CASKGGQWGYTF. DNA for the CDR3: TGCGCCAGCAAGGGGGGTCAGTGGGGCTACACCTTC.